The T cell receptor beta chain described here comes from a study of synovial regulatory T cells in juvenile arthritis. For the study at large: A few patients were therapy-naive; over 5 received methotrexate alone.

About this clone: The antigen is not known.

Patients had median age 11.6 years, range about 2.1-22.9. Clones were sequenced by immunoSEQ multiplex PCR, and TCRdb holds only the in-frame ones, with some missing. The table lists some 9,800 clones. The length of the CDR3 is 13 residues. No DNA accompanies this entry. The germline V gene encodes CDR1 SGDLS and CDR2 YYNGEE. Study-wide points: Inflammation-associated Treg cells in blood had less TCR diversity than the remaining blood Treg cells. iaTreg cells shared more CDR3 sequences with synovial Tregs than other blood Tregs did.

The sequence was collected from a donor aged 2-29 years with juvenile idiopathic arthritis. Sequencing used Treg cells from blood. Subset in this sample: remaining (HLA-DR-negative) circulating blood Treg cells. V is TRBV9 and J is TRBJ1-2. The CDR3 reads CASSVEWGYGYTF. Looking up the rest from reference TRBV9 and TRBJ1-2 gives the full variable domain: DSGVTQTPKHLITATGQRVTLRCSPRSGDLSVYWYQQSLDQGLQFLIQYYNGEERAKGNILERFSAQQFPDLHSELNLSSLELGDSALYFCASSVEWGYGYTFGSGTRLTVV.